This paragraph reports one TCR beta chain. What it recognizes is unknown. V lost 3 bases and J 5 bases, leaving 11 bases between the germline ends. This CDR3 spans 13 amino acids. Per germline, CDR1 LGHNA and CDR2 YSLEER. Each sorted subset replicate got 200 ng genomic DNA, 30,000 or so genomes. Clones were sequenced by immunoSEQ multiplex PCR, and TCRdb holds only the in-frame ones, with some missing. The sample holds some 2,100,000 clones, 93% seen once. CD45RO-negative CD8 cells positively selected for CCR7 made up the naive population, which excluded terminally differentiated effector memory CD45RA+ cells. The data belong to a study of shared clonotypes between healthy human individuals. Whole-study results and caveats: Sampling was confined to blood; repertoires within tissues likely differ. Generally, naive subsets (rather than memory subsets) showed larger estimated richness. Rarefaction revealed incomplete sorted-subset sequencing despite large depth.

Sequencing was done on a sample of naive CD8+ T cells from PBMCs. The chain couples TRBV4-3 to TRBJ2-7; D is unresolved. This clonotype originated in a man aged 18 to 29 in good health. Some clones in this sample may be carry-over from other donors' samples. CDR3 amino acids: CASSQGRWDEQYF. CDR3 sequence (DNA): TGCGCCAGCAGCCAGGGTCGTTGGGACGAGCAGTACTTC.